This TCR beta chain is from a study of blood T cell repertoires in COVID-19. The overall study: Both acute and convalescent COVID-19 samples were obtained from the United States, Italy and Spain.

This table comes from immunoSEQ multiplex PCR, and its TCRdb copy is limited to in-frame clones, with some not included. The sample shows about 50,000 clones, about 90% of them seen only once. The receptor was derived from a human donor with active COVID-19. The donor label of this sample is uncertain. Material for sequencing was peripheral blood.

The CDR3 region is CASRPRRTDRGDGYTF. CDR3 nucleotides: TGTGCCAGCAGGCCGCGGCGCACCGACAGGGGCGATGGCTACACCTTC. This chain uses TRBV2 with TRBJ1-2, with 8 positions matching TRBD1. There are 16 residues in the CDR3. Trimming removed 6 bases from V and 6 bases from J; junction bases left unmatched: 15. Germline assignment: CDR1 SNHLY and CDR2 FYNNEI.